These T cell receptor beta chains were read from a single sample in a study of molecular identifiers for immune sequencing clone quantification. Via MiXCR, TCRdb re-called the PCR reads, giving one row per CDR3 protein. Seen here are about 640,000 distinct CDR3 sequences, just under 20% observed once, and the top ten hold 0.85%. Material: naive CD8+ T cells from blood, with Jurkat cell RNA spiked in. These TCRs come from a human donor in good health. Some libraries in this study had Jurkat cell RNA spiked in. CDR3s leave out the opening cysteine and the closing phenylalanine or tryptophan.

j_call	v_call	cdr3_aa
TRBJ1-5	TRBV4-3	ASRADRYSNQPQH
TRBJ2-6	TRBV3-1	ASSQDTRQAGANVLT
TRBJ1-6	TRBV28	ASSLGPGGGGSPLH
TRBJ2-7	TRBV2	ASSNGLAGVALYEQY
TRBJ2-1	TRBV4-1	ASSQVSFSGGVFDEQF
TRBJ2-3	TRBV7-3	ASSPKTGALMADTQY
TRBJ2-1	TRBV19	ASSIVSLAGNNEQF
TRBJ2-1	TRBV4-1	ASSPVSIHEQF
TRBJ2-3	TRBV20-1	SAVIAGALDTQY
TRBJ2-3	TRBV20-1	SGAIVADTQY
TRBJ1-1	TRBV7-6	ASSLESLDPYSEAF
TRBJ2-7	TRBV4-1	ASSHEFRDSRPEQY
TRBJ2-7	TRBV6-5	ASSYDRDSLT
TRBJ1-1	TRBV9	ASSVLTAGVAF
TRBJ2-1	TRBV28	ASSRGGSGRGNEQF
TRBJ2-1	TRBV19	ASSIGVIIGDLDNEQF
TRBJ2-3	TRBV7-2	ASSPRLVGAYGTDTQY
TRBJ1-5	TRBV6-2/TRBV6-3	ASSWDSRYYQPQH
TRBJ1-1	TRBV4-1	VSGIGGRDTEAF
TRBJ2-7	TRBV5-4	ASSIRGGYEQY
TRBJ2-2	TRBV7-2	ASSSALGGVHTNTGELF
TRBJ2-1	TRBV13	ASSFRGLVGNEQF
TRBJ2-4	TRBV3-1	ASSQAFFPGLAKNIQY
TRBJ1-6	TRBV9	ASSVEDRGWSPLH
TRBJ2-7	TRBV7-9	ASSTYDTIYEQY
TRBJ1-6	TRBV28	ASSLPPVVVNNSPLH
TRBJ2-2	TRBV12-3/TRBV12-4	ASSSWTGELF
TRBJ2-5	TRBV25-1	ASSDPSSGSYQETQY
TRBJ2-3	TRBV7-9	ASSSSVGTDTQY
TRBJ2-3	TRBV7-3	ASSYGLAGSDTQY
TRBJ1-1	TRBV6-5	ASSSHRGRGTEAF
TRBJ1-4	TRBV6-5	ANSSGGTDEKLF
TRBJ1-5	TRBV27	ASSLGGFSNQPQR
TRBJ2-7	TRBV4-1	ASSQGTLAYEQY
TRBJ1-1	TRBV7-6	ASSYGQGARGTEAF
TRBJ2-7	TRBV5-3	ASSLVGQSSYKQY
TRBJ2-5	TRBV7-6	ASSLGSGPQETQY
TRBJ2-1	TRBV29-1	SVDDRAGGLYNEQF
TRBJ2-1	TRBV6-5	ASSRAGGPMQF
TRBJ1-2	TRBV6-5	ASSLGTGYGYT
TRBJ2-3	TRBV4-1	ASSQAQSSTDTQY
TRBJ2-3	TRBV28	ASSARGLAGGRTDTQY
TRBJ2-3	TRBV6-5	ASSSEVAGVTDTQY
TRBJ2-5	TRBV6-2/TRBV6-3	ASSYSGTSGYLGSQETQY
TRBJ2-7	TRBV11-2	AGSLGRGGYEQY
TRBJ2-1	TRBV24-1	ATSDLFGTESNEQF
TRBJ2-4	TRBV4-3	ASSQDASHIQY
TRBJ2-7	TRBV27	ASSLMGRGSSSYEQY
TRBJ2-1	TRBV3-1	ASSQPISGDNEQF